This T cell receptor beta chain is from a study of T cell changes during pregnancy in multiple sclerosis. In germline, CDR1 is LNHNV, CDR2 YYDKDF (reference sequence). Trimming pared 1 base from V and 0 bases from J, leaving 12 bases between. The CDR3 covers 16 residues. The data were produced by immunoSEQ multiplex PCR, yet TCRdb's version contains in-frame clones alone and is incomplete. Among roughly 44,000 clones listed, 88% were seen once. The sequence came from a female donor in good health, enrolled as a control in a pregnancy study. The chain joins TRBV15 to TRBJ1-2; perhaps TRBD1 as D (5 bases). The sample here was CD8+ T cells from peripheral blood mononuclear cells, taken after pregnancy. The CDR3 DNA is TGTGCCACCAGCAGAGGAAGGACAACCACTAACTATGGCTACACCTTC. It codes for CATSRGRTTTNYGYTF.